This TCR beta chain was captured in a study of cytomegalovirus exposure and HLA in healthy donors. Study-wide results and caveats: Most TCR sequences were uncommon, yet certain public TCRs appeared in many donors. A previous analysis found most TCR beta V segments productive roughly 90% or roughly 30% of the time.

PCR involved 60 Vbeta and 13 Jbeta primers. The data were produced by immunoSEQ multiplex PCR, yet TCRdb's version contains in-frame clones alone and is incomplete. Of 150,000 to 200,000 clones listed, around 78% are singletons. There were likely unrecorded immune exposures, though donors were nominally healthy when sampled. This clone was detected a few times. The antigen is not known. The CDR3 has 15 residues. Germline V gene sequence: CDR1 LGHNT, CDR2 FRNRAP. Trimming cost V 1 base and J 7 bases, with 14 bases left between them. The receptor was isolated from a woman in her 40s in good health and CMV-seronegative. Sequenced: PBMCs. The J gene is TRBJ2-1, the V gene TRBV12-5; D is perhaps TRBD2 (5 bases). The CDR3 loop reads CASGLGSSFDNEQFF. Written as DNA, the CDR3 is TGTGCTAGTGGTTTGGGGTCTAGCTTCGATAATGAGCAGTTCTTC. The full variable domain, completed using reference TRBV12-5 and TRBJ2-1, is DARVTQTPRHKVTEMGQEVTMRCQPILGHNTVFWYRQTMMQGLELLAYFRNRAPLDDSGMPKDRFSAEMPDATLATLKIQPSEPRDSAVYFCASGLGSSFDNEQFFGPGTRLTVL.